Shown below are 17 T cell receptor beta chains from a single sample sequenced in a study of T cells in Graves' hyperthyroidism and ophthalmopathy (dated by TCRdb to between 2018 and 2020). The method behind the library was multiplex PCR. TCRdb shows the sequencer as Illumina HiSeq 2000. Amplification of TCR beta CDR3 regions was carried out from RNA transcripts. The TCR CDR3 was subjected to a first round of RT-PCR using the HTBI primer set and the Qiagen OneStep RT-PCR kit. In TCRdb, the public reads were trimmed at Q25 with fastp and aligned with MiXCR, with productive beta chains retained. Duplicate CDR3 protein sequences are folded into a single record with the most common DNA and genes. The sample contains 500,000 to 600,000 distinct CDR3 sequences, approximately 16% of them found a single time. 15% to 20% of the sample goes to the ten largest clones. The sample comprised blood. These TCRs come from a woman aged 18-29 years with Graves' hyperthyroidism.

This clonotype was detected many times. The chain is built from TRBV7-9 and TRBJ2-3; D is perhaps TRBD1 or TRBD2 (5 bases each). The V and J ends lost 2 bases and 4 bases respectively, with 10 bases between them. Germline V CDR1 and CDR2: SEHNR, FQNEAQ (reference sequence). CDR3 length equals 14 residues. The CDR3 nucleotides are TGTGCCAGCAGCTTAAGACGAGGGGCAGATACGCAGTATTTT. Protein sequence: CASSLRRGADTQYF.

The V and J genes are TRBV5-1 and TRBJ2-3; maybe TRBD1 (5 bases). V was trimmed by 5 bases and J by 6 bases, leaving 16 bases between them. There are 14 residues in the CDR3. Per germline, CDR1 SGHRS and CDR2 YFSETQ. The CDR3 is CASSSGPGSDTQYF. The CDR3 DNA is TGCGCCAGCAGTTCAGGCCCAGGGTCGGATACGCAGTATTTT.

The rearrangement uses TRBV25-1 and TRBJ2-3, with no clear D. CDR3 length: 16 amino acids. Per the germline V gene, CDR1 is MGHDK and CDR2 is SYGVNS. V was shortened by 4 bases and J by 3 bases, with 17 bases between the two germline ends. The CDR3 DNA is TGTGCCAGCAGTGTAGTATTGGCGGTCCGTACAGATACGCAGTATTTT. This codes for CASSVVLAVRTDTQYF.

The chain combines TRBV11-2 with TRBJ1-2; the match to TRBD1 covers 7 bases. The ends lost 4 bases at V and 1 base at J; junction bases unmatched: 12. CDR1 is SGHAT and CDR2 is FQNNGV in the germline V gene. There are 17 residues in the CDR3. For the CDR3, the DNA is TGTGCCAGCAGCTCCCTACAGGGGCCCAAGGTTAACTATGGCTACACCTTC. It translates to CASSSLQGPKVNYGYTF.

This clonotype was seen only a few times. The V call is TRBV7-9, the J call TRBJ2-7; D may correspond to TRBD1 or TRBD2 (5 bases each). The length of the CDR3 is 15 residues. With 3 bases removed from V and 0 bases from J, the gap between germline ends came to 12 bases. Germline lookup yields CDR1 SEHNR and CDR2 FQNEAQ (reference sequence). CDR3 in DNA: TGTGCCAGCAGCTTGTTACGGGACGGCTCCTACGAGCAGTACTTC. Its protein is CASSLLRDGSYEQYF.

The chain joins TRBV24-1 to TRBJ2-3, with 11 bases that match TRBD2. Germline loops: CDR1 KGHDR, CDR2 SFDVKD. V dropped 4 bases and J dropped 2; count of bases not matched to a gene: 10. This CDR3 contains 18 residues. The CDR3 protein is CATSETLLAGVSTDTQYF. For the CDR3, the DNA is TGTGCCACCAGTGAAACGCTACTAGCGGGAGTTTCCACAGATACGCAGTATTTT.

The chain uses TRBV5-6 and TRBJ1-5; D ambiguous. This CDR3 contains 14 residues. The germline CDR1 and CDR2 sequences are SGHDT and YYEEEE. The V gene lost 4 bases and the J gene lost 2 bases, with 10 bases spanning the gap. The CDR3, as DNA: TGTGCCAGCAGCCAATCCAGGCGCAATCAGCCCCAGCATTTT. Translated, it gives CASSQSRRNQPQHF.

There are many counts of this clonotype. This chain connects TRBV7-8 to TRBJ2-7, with D perhaps being TRBD1 or TRBD2 (6 bases each). Trimming stripped 1 base from V and 1 base from J, with 17 bases between. The CDR3 runs 17 residues. The germline CDR1 and CDR2 sequences are SGHVS and FQNEAQ. CDR3 amino acids: CASSLVRGGGISYEQYF. CDR3 DNA sequence: TGTGCCAGCAGCTTAGTCCGAGGAGGGGGAATTTCCTACGAGCAGTACTTC.

This clonotype showed up just a few times. V usage is TRBV5-1 and J usage is TRBJ2-5, with D tentatively TRBD2 (5 bases). V was shortened by 1 base and J by 4 bases, with 14 bases between the two germline ends. The CDR3 length is 15 residues. Germline lookup yields CDR1 SGHRS and CDR2 YFSETQ. The CDR3 DNA is TGCGCCAGCAGCTTGCGCCCCGGGGATAGAGAGACCCAGTACTTC. It yields the protein CASSLRPGDRETQYF. Based on the CDR3 plus reference TRBV5-1 and TRBJ2-5, the full variable domain is KAGVTQTPRYLIKTRGQQVTLSCSPISGHRSVSWYQQTPGQGLQFLFEYFSETQRNKGNFPGRFSGRQFSNSRSEMNVSTLELGDSALYLCASSLRPGDRETQYFGPGTRLLVL.

The genes are TRBV12-3 or TRBV12-4 and TRBJ1-1; TRBD1 might be the D (6 bases). CDR3 length equals 15 residues. V lost 6 bases, J lost 6 bases, and 20 bases lay in between. The CDR3 sequence is CASRRVGGAGAEAFF. Written as DNA, the CDR3 is TGTGCCAGCAGGAGGGTGGGGGGGGCAGGGGCTGAAGCTTTCTTT.

This clonotype was seen at least ten times. This sequence joins TRBV7-2 and TRBJ2-7, with 7 bases matching TRBD2. Germline trimming cut 0 bases from V and 2 bases from J; bases unmatched to any gene: 4. The CDR3 length is 15 residues. Germline-derived CDR1 and CDR2 are SGHTA and FQGNSA. DNA of the CDR3: TGTGCCAGCAGCTTAGCGGCTAGCGGAACCTACGAGCAGTACTTC. This codes for CASSLAASGTYEQYF. Filled out from reference TRBV7-2 and TRBJ2-7, the complete variable domain reads GAGVSQSPSNKVTEKGKDVELRCDPISGHTALYWYRQSLGQGLEFLIYFQGNSAPDKSGLPSDRFSAERTGGSVSTLTIQRTQQEDSAVYLCASSLAASGTYEQYFGPGTRLTVT.

The rearrangement uses TRBV10-1 and TRBJ1-2, with TRBD1 matching 7 bases. V was pared by 7 bases and J by 1 base, with 9 bases of the junction left unmatched. The CDR3 has 15 amino acids. Per the germline V gene, CDR1 is WNHNN and CDR2 is SYGVQD (reference sequence). CDR3 nucleotides: TGCGCCAGCAATTCGACAGGGACGAATAACTATGGCTACACCTTC. Translating gives CASNSTGTNNYGYTF.

Ten or more counts support this clonotype. The chain links TRBV29-1 to TRBJ2-7; D not resolved. CDR1 and CDR2 (germline): SQVTM, ANQGSEA. V gave up 3 bases and J gave up 5 bases, with 14 bases separating them. The CDR3 has 13 residues. CDR3 bases: TGCAGCGTTGAGGGCACAGTCTCGGACGAGCAGTACTTC. It translates to CSVEGTVSDEQYF.

This chain's CDR3 is CSVIRPRKLGYTF. The CDR3 DNA sequence: TGCAGCGTAATTAGACCCAGGAAGCTTGGCTACACCTTC. The chain recombines TRBV29-1 with TRBJ1-2; D is unclear. The CDR3 spans 13 residues. Trimming took off 6 bases at V and 7 bases at J, with 18 bases between the two ends. Germline values: CDR1 SQVTM, CDR2 ANQGSEA.

The rearrangement joins TRBV28 to TRBJ2-1; TRBD2 matches at 7 bases. The V gene end was trimmed by 5 bases and the J gene end by 4 bases; junction bases not matched to a gene: 14. The CDR3 runs 17 residues. The germline V gene has CDR1 MDHEN and CDR2 SYDVKM. CDR3 protein: CASSGGNGGRGYNEQFF. CDR3 DNA sequence: TGTGCCAGCAGTGGCGGTAATGGCGGGAGAGGTTACAATGAGCAGTTCTTC.

The chain joins TRBV7-2 to TRBJ1-4, with a weak D call TRBD1 (5 bases). The CDR3 is 15 amino acids. V was pared by 2 bases and J by 7 bases, with 14 bases between. Germline V gives CDR1 SGHTA, CDR2 FQGNSA. The CDR3, as DNA: TGTGCCAGCAGCTTACGGGGGGTACTTTTTGAAAAACTGTTTTTT. This translates into CASSLRGVLFEKLFF.

The V and J genes are TRBV5-1 and TRBJ1-1; D might be TRBD1 (6 bases). The germline V gene has CDR1 SGHRS and CDR2 YFSETQ. Trimming pared 0 bases from V and 3 bases from J, leaving 9 bases between. This CDR3 region has 14 residues. The CDR3 sequence is CASSLGQAHTEAFF. The CDR3 region has the DNA TGCGCCAGCAGCTTGGGACAGGCCCACACTGAAGCTTTCTTT.